This T cell receptor beta chain is from a study of shared clonotypes between healthy human individuals. General observations from the study: The sharing of 5% to 5.5% of naive CD4 clonotypes was seen across a handful of donors. A limitation of the genetic and exposure-history diversity represented arose from few donors.

A note on this clone: Antigen: not known.

CDR1 SGHDT and CDR2 YYEEEE come from the germline V gene. Trimming took off 5 bases at V and 2 bases at J, with 12 bases between the two ends. The CDR3 has 14 amino acids. About 30,000 T cell genomes, or roughly 200 ng DNA, went into the sorted-subset replicate PCRs. The table came from immunoSEQ multiplex PCR; TCRdb's copy has only in-frame clones and leaves some out. The sample has about 2 million clones, 95% seen once. The chain couples TRBV5-6 to TRBJ2-3; the D gene could be TRBD1 or TRBD2 (5 bases each). This TCR derives from a man younger than 35 in good health. The sample consisted of naive CD4+ T cells sorted from blood. Subset indicated: CD45RA+ positively selected. The CDR3 sequence: CASRLLGDTDTQYF. The CDR3 DNA follows: TGTGCCAGCAGACTTCTGGGGGACACAGATACGCAGTATTTT.